This T cell receptor beta chain was captured in a study of blood T cells in healthy people across ages (dated by TCRdb to between 2014 and 2016). For the study in its entirety: In model experiments, template switching captured about one uniquely barcoded TCR beta cDNA molecule for every two T cells. The study measured age-related changes in TCR beta repertoire diversity using deep sequencing normalized with unique cDNA molecular identifiers. Donors were grouped into four age groups: young (average roughly 15 years), middle-aged (roughly 38), aged (approximately 67) and long-lived (approximately 82). To avoid experimental bias, donors of different ages were distributed randomly across sequencing lanes. For two donors (one aged 18 to 29 and one aged 80 or older), the study analyzed two additional independent replicas of 1 million unique cDNA reads from the same blood draw. What the study reported, not specific to this receptor: Donor CMV infection status was unknown, potentially confounding age-related changes in expanded clonotypes. Compared with the aged group, more naive CD4+ T cells, fewer expanded clones and increased TCR diversity were shown by the long-lived group, suggesting age selection. Because profiling used bulk unsorted PBMCs, naive and antigen-experienced compartments could not be compared conclusively. Estimates of total diversity from one million sequenced T cells were regarded as lower bounds and underestimates. As age increased, observed TCR beta diversity per million T cells dropped in a roughly linear way, and a significant reduction was already evident by age 40. The percentage of naive T cells measured by flow cytometry correlated strongly with observed TCR beta diversity.

The CDR3 measures 14 amino acids from cysteine to phenylalanine. CDR3 DNA is the only sequence kept; it has 42 bases, read in frame from the first base. Trimming costs V 1 base and J 7 bases, and their ends lie 13 bases apart. From the germline V gene, CDR1 is LGHNA and CDR2 is YSLEER. This clonotype was counted a few times. The antigen this receptor binds is unknown. Within one base of it there is no much larger clone, and no base qualities were kept. Libraries came from 5' RACE. The instrument was an Illumina HiSeq 2500. A second about 6 to 11 cycle PCR used a sample-barcoded 5' primer and a J-beta primer mix. A template-switch 5' adaptor carrying 12 random nucleotides introduced a unique molecular identifier onto each TCR beta cDNA molecule. Each sample yielded at least 2.5 million CDR3-containing paired-end reads. First-strand cDNA was synthesized from all RNA with the Mint cDNA synthesis kit, primed by a TRBC-specific oligonucleotide. All cDNA was treated with uracil-DNA glycosylase and then went through a first 18-cycle PCR with the universal primers M1SS and BC2_uni_R. As for how the authors treated the data: For normalization, 1 million high-quality reads were randomly selected from each sample, with every read carrying a distinct molecular identifier. Reads sharing molecular identifiers were discarded rather than binned into consensus sequences. CDR3 identification, clonotype clustering and error correction used MiTCR with a Q25 quality threshold and the strictest error-elimination algorithm. A nonparametric unseen species model with Euler transformation was used to estimate lower-bound total TCR beta diversity. The public reads were reprocessed in TCRdb via fastp at Q25 and MiXCR, keeping in-frame beta chains. Each entry merges the rows of one CDR3 protein and shows their most common DNA and genes. TCRdb, not the original authors, processed these V and J calls. The sample yields approximately 1.5 million distinct CDR3 sequences; 42% were counted once. Over 3.5% of the sample is held by the ten biggest clonotypes.

The donors were a few dozen Caucasian individuals from Russia, aged roughly 6 to 100 years, who were systemically healthy. About 10 milliliters of peripheral blood were drawn from each donor into EDTA-treated Vacutainer tubes. Ficoll-Paque density-gradient centrifugation was used to isolate PBMCs, with at least 6.5 million per sample. Total RNA was extracted from PBMCs with Trizol reagent, with at least 6 micrograms obtained per sample. The percentages of naive CD45RAhigh/CD27high T cells were determined by flow cytometry on a PBMC aliquot from every donor. The sequence joins TRBV4-3 to TRBJ1-2, with the D segment identity uncertain. This clonotype originated in a woman aged 18-30 years in good health. Sequencing used blood. The CDR3 protein: CASSQVAGSFGYTF. The nucleotide sequence reads as follows: TGCGCCAGCAGCCAAGTGGCCGGCAGCTTTGGCTACACCTTC.